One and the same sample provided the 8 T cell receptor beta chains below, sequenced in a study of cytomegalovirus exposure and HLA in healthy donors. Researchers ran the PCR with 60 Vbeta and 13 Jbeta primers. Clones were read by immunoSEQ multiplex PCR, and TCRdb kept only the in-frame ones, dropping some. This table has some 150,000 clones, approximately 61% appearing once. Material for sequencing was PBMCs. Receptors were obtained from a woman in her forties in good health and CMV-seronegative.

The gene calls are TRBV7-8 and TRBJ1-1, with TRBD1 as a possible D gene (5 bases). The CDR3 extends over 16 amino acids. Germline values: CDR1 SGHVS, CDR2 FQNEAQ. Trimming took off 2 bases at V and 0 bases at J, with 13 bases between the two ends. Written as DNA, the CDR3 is TGTGCCAGCAGCTTAAAACCCAGGGTCATGAACACTGAAGCTTTCTTT. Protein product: CASSLKPRVMNTEAFF.

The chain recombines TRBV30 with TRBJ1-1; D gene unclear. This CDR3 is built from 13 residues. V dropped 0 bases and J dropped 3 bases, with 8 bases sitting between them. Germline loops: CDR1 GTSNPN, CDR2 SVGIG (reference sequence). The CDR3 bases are TGTGCCTGGAGTGTCGTTGAGGACACTGAAGCTTTCTTT. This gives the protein CAWSVVEDTEAFF.

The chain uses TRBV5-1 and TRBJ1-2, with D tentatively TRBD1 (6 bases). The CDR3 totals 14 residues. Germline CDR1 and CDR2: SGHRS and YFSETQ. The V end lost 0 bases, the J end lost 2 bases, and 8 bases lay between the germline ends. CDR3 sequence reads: CASSLDGQNYGYTF. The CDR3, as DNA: TGCGCCAGCAGCTTGGATGGACAGAACTATGGCTACACCTTC. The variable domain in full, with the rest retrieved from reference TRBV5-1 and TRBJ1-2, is KAGVTQTPRYLIKTRGQQVTLSCSPISGHRSVSWYQQTPGQGLQFLFEYFSETQRNKGNFPGRFSGRQFSNSRSEMNVSTLELGDSALYLCASSLDGQNYGYTFGSGTRLTVV.

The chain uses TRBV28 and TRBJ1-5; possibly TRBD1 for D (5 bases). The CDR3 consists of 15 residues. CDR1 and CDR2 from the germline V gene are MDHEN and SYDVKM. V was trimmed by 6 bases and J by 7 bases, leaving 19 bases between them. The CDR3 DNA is TGTGCCAGCAGGACCCCCGGGGGAAAAGGCCAGCCCCAGCATTTT. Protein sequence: CASRTPGGKGQPQHF.

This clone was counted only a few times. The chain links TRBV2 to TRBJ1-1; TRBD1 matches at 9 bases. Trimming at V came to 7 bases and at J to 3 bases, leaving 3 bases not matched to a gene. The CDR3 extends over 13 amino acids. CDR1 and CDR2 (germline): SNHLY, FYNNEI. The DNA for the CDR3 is TGTGCCAGCAATGACAGGGGGTACACTGAAGCTTTCTTT. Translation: CASNDRGYTEAFF.

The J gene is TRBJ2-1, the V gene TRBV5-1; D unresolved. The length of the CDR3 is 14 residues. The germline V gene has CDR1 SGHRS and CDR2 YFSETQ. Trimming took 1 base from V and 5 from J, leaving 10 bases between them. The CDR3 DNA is TGCGCCAGCAGCTTGCGCGCCGATAACAATGAGCAGTTCTTC. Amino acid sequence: CASSLRADNNEQFF.

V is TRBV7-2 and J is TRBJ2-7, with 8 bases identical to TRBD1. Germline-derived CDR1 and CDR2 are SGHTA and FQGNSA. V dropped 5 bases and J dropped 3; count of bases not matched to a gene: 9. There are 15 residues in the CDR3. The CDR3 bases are TGTGCCAGCAGCCAAGAGGGGGACAGGAGCTACGAGCAGTACTTC. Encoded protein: CASSQEGDRSYEQYF.

Written as DNA, the CDR3 is TGTGCCTGGAGTCTTTCGGGACAGGTTGGCTACACCTTC. Translating gives CAWSLSGQVGYTF. The V call is TRBV30, the J call TRBJ1-2, with 8 nucleotides matching TRBD1. Germline V gene data show CDR1 as GTSNPN and CDR2 as SVGIG (reference sequence). V trimming: 2 bases; J trimming: 7 bases; junction bases outside the gene matches: 6. This CDR3 spans 13 amino acids.